A selection of T cell receptor beta chains follows, all from one sample in a study of shared clonotypes between healthy human individuals. TCRdb's table, derived via immunoSEQ multiplex PCR, lists solely in-frame clones and lacks some. The sample gives about 700,000 clones, about 90% of which show up once; about a quarter is in the top ten. Sequenced input: naive CD8+ T cells sorted from blood. Receptor source: a man under 40 in good health. The CDR3 runs from the conserved cysteine through the conserved F or W. A D gene is named only where the DNA matches it firmly. Not all rows give a size; the values are once, few, many and, for expanded clones, a class.

>TRBJ2-7|TRBV7-9|-|15|-
CASSPEGVETYEQYF
TGTGCCAGCAGCCCAGAGGGCGTAGAGACCTACGAGCAGTACTTC
>TRBJ2-5|TRBV27|-|18|-
CASSLSHPGSGNQETQYF
TGTGCCAGCAGTTTATCCCACCCGGGGAGTGGGAACCAAGAGACCCAGTACTTC
>TRBJ1-2|TRBV28|-|12|-
CASSLSGDGYTF
TGTGCCAGCAGTTTGTCTGGGGATGGCTACACCTTC
>TRBJ2-5|TRBV5-4|TRBD2|13|-
CASSFGAGETQYF
TGTGCCAGCAGCTTTGGAGCGGGGGAGACCCAGTACTTC
>TRBJ2-1|TRBV27|TRBD2|16|once
CASRTGTSGLYNEQFF
TGTGCCAGCAGAACCGGGACTAGCGGGCTGTACAATGAGCAGTTCTTC
>TRBJ2-5|TRBV9|-|14|-
CASSPEGERETQYF
TGTGCCAGCAGCCCCGAGGGAGAGCGGGAGACCCAGTACTTC
>TRBJ1-1|TRBV9|TRBD1|14|-
CASSSAGGRSEAFF
TGTGCCAGCAGTAGTGCAGGGGGTCGGTCTGAAGCTTTCTTT
>TRBJ2-1|TRBV29-1|TRBD2|15|-
CSVVLAGGYHNEQFF
TGCAGCGTTGTACTAGCGGGAGGGTATCACAATGAGCAGTTCTTC
>TRBJ1-4|TRBV15|-|16|-
CATSEGAGTGNEKLFF
TGTGCCACCAGCGAAGGAGCTGGGACCGGCAACGAAAAACTGTTTTTT
>TRBJ2-7|TRBV5-6|TRBD1|15|-
CASSFRGQDSYEQYF
TGTGCCAGCAGCTTCAGGGGACAGGACTCCTACGAGCAGTACTTC
>TRBJ2-1|TRBV28|-|15|once
CASSFRGRGYNEQFF
TGTGCCAGCAGTTTTCGGGGGCGAGGCTACAATGAGCAGTTCTTC
>TRBJ2-1|TRBV2|-|16|-
CASSDTAELASEEQFF
TGTGCCAGCAGTGATACGGCGGAACTAGCCAGTGAGGAGCAGTTCTTC
>TRBJ2-2|TRBV7-9|TRBD2|18|-
CASSATSGRVGNTGELFF
TGTGCCAGCAGCGCGACTAGCGGGAGGGTTGGGAACACCGGGGAGCTGTTTTTT
>TRBJ1-1|TRBV7-9|TRBD1|14|-
CASSFTGGYTEAFF
TGTGCCAGCAGCTTTACAGGGGGCTATACTGAAGCTTTCTTT
>TRBJ1-5|TRBV7-9|-|13|-
CASRSTDNQPQHF
TGTGCCAGCAGGAGTACGGACAATCAGCCCCAGCATTTT
>TRBJ1-5|TRBV30|TRBD1|14|-
CAWSPGQGHQPQHF
TGTGCCTGGAGCCCTGGACAGGGGCATCAGCCCCAGCATTTT
>TRBJ1-5|TRBV15|-|15|-
CATSRAGSSNQPQHF
TGTGCCACCAGCAGAGCAGGATCTAGCAATCAGCCCCAGCATTTT
>TRBJ2-7|TRBV4-3|-|16|once
CASSQGAAGFSYEQYF
TGCGCCAGCAGCCAGGGGGCAGCGGGGTTCTCCTACGAGCAGTACTTC
>TRBJ1-2|TRBV5-1|TRBD1|13|-
CASTPRTGDGYTF
TGCGCCAGCACCCCTAGGACAGGGGATGGCTACACCTTC
>TRBJ2-3|TRBV12-5|-|15|-
CASGPLGRLGDTQYF
TGTGCTAGTGGTCCCCTGGGCAGGCTGGGTGATACGCAGTATTTT
>TRBJ2-7|TRBV6-1|TRBD1|15|-
CASRWTGQISYEQYF
TGTGCCAGCCGATGGACGGGACAGATCTCCTACGAGCAGTACTTC
>TRBJ2-2|TRBV2|-|12|-
CASSFITGELFF
TGTGCCAGCAGTTTTATCACCGGGGAGCTGTTTTTT
>TRBJ2-7|TRBV28|TRBD2|19|-
CASSILRFSTGTSGFEQYF
TGTGCCAGCAGCATTCTCCGATTCTCCACCGGGACTAGCGGGTTCGAGCAGTACTTC
>TRBJ2-7|TRBV15|-|13|-
CATSRVQGYEQYF
TGTGCCACCAGCAGAGTACAGGGCTACGAGCAGTACTTC
>TRBJ2-7|TRBV5-4|TRBD2|14|once
CASSLTGRDYEQYF
TGTGCCAGCAGTCTCACCGGGAGGGACTACGAGCAGTACTTC
>TRBJ2-1|TRBV2|TRBD2|15|-
CATLTTGGRVNEQFF
TGTGCCACCCTCACCACGGGCGGGAGAGTTAATGAGCAGTTCTTC
>TRBJ2-7|TRBV5-5|-|15|-
CASSPHRVISYEQYF
TGTGCCAGCAGCCCTCACAGGGTTATCTCCTACGAGCAGTACTTC
>TRBJ2-3|TRBV7-3|TRBD1|15|-
CASSRAGGLDDTQYF
TGTGCCAGCAGCAGAGCAGGGGGCTTAGATGATACGCAGTATTTT
>TRBJ2-7|TRBV21-1|-|17|-
CASSKSLGAGGSNEQYF
TGTGCCAGCAGCAAAAGTTTAGGAGCCGGGGGTAGCAACGAGCAGTACTTC
>TRBJ2-3|TRBV25-1|-|14|-
CASIGTSFLDTQYF
TGTGCCAGCATCGGGACATCATTTTTGGATACGCAGTATTTT
>TRBJ2-7|TRBV10-3|-|14|-
CAISESTYPYEQYF
TGTGCCATCAGTGAGTCGACATACCCCTACGAGCAGTACTTC
>TRBJ2-1|TRBV10-2|TRBD2|16|-
CASSEDGTSGRNEQFF
TGCGCCAGCAGTGAGGACGGGACTAGCGGGAGGAATGAGCAGTTCTTC
>TRBJ2-3|TRBV6-5|-|15|-
CASSNAWDGTDTQYF
TGTGCCAGCAGCAACGCTTGGGACGGCACAGATACGCAGTATTTT
>TRBJ2-3|TRBV5-1|TRBD1|15|once
CASRTGTGDTDTQYF
TGCGCCAGCAGAACCGGGACAGGGGACACAGATACGCAGTATTTT
>TRBJ1-1|TRBV6-5|-|14|-
CASSYSQTNTEAFF
TGTGCCAGCAGTTACTCACAGACGAACACTGAAGCTTTCTTT
>TRBJ2-7|TRBV27|TRBD2|14|-
CASSSWTSGYEQYF
TGTGCCAGCAGTTCGTGGACTAGCGGTTACGAGCAGTACTTC
>TRBJ2-7|TRBV6-5|-|14|-
CASSYSSRPGEQYF
TGTGCCAGCAGTTACTCATCTCGGCCAGGCGAGCAGTACTTC